This entry lists 28 T cell receptor beta chains sequenced from one sample in a study of T cell repertoires in cytomegalovirus infection. These receptors' antigens are unknown. TCRdb processed the reads anew with MiXCR; each CDR3 protein has one entry. The data hold about 570,000 distinct CDR3 sequences, with roughly 42% observed a single time. This specimen consisted of cultured PBMCs, obtained from culture after CMV antigen stimulation. The receptors stem from a human donor in good health (CMV status not recorded). Some clones in this sample may be carry-over from other donors' samples.

This clonotype came up once. V is TRBV5-6 and J is TRBJ2-5; TRBD1 aligns across 9 bases. With 3 bases clipped from V and 7 bases from J, the junction kept 13 bases outside the gene matches. This CDR3 is built from 16 residues. Germline lookup yields CDR1 SGHDT and CDR2 YYEEEE. This CDR3 reads CASSSTGGAHQWTQYF. DNA for the CDR3: TGTGCCAGCAGCTCTACAGGGGGCGCCCACCAGTGGACCCAGTACTTC.

The V gene is TRBV7-4, the J gene TRBJ1-4; D may be TRBD1 (5 bases). CDR1 is SGHVT, CDR2 SQSDAQ, per germline. The germline V and J ends were trimmed by 5 bases and 3 bases, with 22 bases remaining between them. CDR3 length: 18 amino acids. This chain's CDR3 is CASSLVPALGAANEKLFF. In DNA form, the CDR3 reads TGTGCCAGCAGCCTGGTCCCGGCGCTAGGGGCGGCTAATGAAAAACTGTTTTTT. Together with reference TRBV7-4 and TRBJ1-4, the CDR3 gives the full variable domain: GAGVSQSPRYKVAKRGRDVALRCDSISGHVTLYWYRQTLGQGSEVLTYSQSDAQRDKSGRPSGRFSAERPERSVSTLKIQRTEQGDSAVYLCASSLVPALGAANEKLFFGSGTQLSVL.

This chain connects TRBV7-9 to TRBJ2-7, with no clear D. The germline gives CDR1 SEHNR, CDR2 FQNEAQ (reference sequence). CDR3 length equals 14 residues. V lost 5 bases, J lost 7 bases, and 18 bases lay in between. The CDR3 loop reads CASSPPEGRKEQYF. The CDR3 DNA follows: TGTGCCAGCAGCCCCCCAGAAGGGCGGAAGGAGCAGTACTTC.

V is TRBV12-5 and J is TRBJ1-6; maybe TRBD1 (5 bases). CDR3 length equals 14 residues. The V end was cut by 5 bases, the J end by 8 bases, with 13 bases between. Germline CDR1 LGHNT, CDR2 FRNRAP. As DNA, the CDR3 is TGTGCTAGTGGTCCCTCGGGGGTTCATTCACCCCTCCACTTT. Its protein is CASGPSGVHSPLHF.

CDR3 coding DNA: TGTGCCAGCAGCTTAGTTGGGTACACAGAGACCCAGTACTTC. Its protein product is CASSLVGYTETQYF. The rearrangement links TRBV7-2 to TRBJ2-5; D ambiguous. The CDR3 runs to 14 residues. Germline CDR1 is SGHTA and CDR2 is FQGNSA. The V gene lost 1 base and the J gene lost 4 bases, with 10 bases spanning the gap.

This clonotype was recorded at least ten times. V usage is TRBV7-2 and J usage is TRBJ1-2; 9 nucleotides agree with TRBD1. The V gene's germline CDR1 is SGHTA and CDR2 FQGNSA. This CDR3 comprises 15 residues. The V segment lost 5 bases and the J segment 8 bases; nucleotides outside the gene matches: 12. The DNA of the CDR3 is TGTGCCAGCAGCACATTACAGGGGGCTTCTTACGGCTACACCTTC. Amino acid sequence: CASSTLQGASYGYTF. The full variable domain, with the rest looked up from reference TRBV7-2 and TRBJ1-2, is GAGVSQSPSNKVTEKGKDVELRCDPISGHTALYWYRQSLGQGLEFLIYFQGNSAPDKSGLPSDRFSAERTGGSVSTLTIQRTQQEDSAVYLCASSTLQGASYGYTFGSGTRLTVV.

V gene TRBV29-1 combines with J gene TRBJ2-5; D remains ambiguous. The length of the CDR3 is 13 residues. From germline, CDR1 is SQVTM and CDR2 ANQGSEA. Trimming took off 1 base at V and 5 bases at J, with 11 bases between the two ends. The CDR3 reads CSVEGFEVETQYF. The CDR3 bases are TGCAGCGTTGAAGGTTTCGAGGTTGAGACCCAGTACTTC. Full variable domain (rest looked up from reference TRBV29-1 and TRBJ2-5): SAVISQKPSRDICQRGTSLTIQCQVDSQVTMMFWYRQQPGQSLTLIATANQGSEATYESGFVIDKFPISRPNLTFSTLTVSNMSPEDSSIYLCSVEGFEVETQYFGPGTRLLVL.

V usage is TRBV20-1 and J usage is TRBJ1-5, with D perhaps matching TRBD1 (5 bases). The CDR3 totals 15 residues. The V gene's germline CDR1 is DFQATT and CDR2 SNEGSKA (reference sequence). Trimming removed 5 bases at V and 7 bases at J, with 21 bases between. The DNA of the CDR3 is TGCAGTGCTGTATTAGCTCCGGGGGAAGACCAGCCCCAGCATTTT. Translating it yields CSAVLAPGEDQPQHF.

This clonotype was observed a handful of times. CDR3 in DNA: TGTGCCAGCAGTTACGGACAGGGGCCCTACAATGAGCAGTTCTTC. This sequence encodes CASSYGQGPYNEQFF. V is TRBV6-5 and J is TRBJ2-1, with 9 bases identical to TRBD1. The length of the CDR3 is 15 residues. V was clipped by 2 bases and J by 2 bases; unmatched bases: 1. Germline lookup yields CDR1 MNHEY and CDR2 SVGAGI.

This chain connects TRBV7-2 to TRBJ2-4; D remains unclear. In germline, CDR1 is SGHTA, CDR2 FQGNSA. V lost 3 bases, J lost 6 bases, and 12 bases lay in between. The CDR3 sequence is 14 residues long. The CDR3 nucleotides read TGTGCCAGCAGCTTGAACCGGGCCGCAAACATTCAGTACTTC. Amino acids: CASSLNRAANIQYF.

This chain uses TRBV11-2 with TRBJ2-7; D may be TRBD2 (5 bases). The germline V and J ends were trimmed by 6 bases and 2 bases, with 11 bases remaining between them. The germline gives CDR1 SGHAT, CDR2 FQNNGV. The CDR3 spans 13 residues. The CDR3 loop is CASSSGIPYEQYF. CDR3 DNA: TGTGCCAGCAGTTCCGGGATACCCTACGAGCAGTACTTC.

This clonotype was detected a few times. This chain joins TRBV6-2 or TRBV6-3 and TRBJ1-5; D remains unclear. The V gene lost 7 bases and the J gene lost 5 bases, with 15 bases spanning the gap. This CDR3 is built from 14 residues. Germline V lookup: CDR1 MNHEY, CDR2 SVGEGT. The CDR3 loop is CASTPVGKDQPQHF. DNA for the CDR3: TGTGCCAGCACACCAGTGGGCAAGGATCAGCCCCAGCATTTT.

This clonotype was recorded many times. The chain has TRBV7-2 and TRBJ2-7; D ambiguous. Trimming took off 2 bases at V and 7 bases at J, with 9 bases between the two ends. There are 12 residues in the CDR3. The V gene's germline CDR1 is SGHTA and CDR2 FQGNSA. For the CDR3, the DNA is TGTGCCAGCAGCTTAAGATCGAGGGAGCAGTACTTC. As protein: CASSLRSREQYF.

This clonotype was seen more than once but under ten times. The rearrangement links TRBV7-6 to TRBJ1-1; D is possibly TRBD1 (6 bases). Trimming left V 4 bases short and J 3 bases short, with 9 bases between. The germline CDR1 and CDR2 sequences are SGHVS and FNYEAQ. CDR3 size: 13 residues. CDR3 sequence reads: CASSSGVHTEAFF. The CDR3 DNA reads as TGTGCCAGCAGCTCAGGGGTTCACACTGAAGCTTTCTTT.

The table lists this clonotype with many counts. V usage is TRBV12-5 and J usage is TRBJ2-3; D gene uncertain. The V gene lost 0 bases and the J gene lost 6 bases, with 4 bases spanning the gap. The CDR3 is 12 amino acids. Per germline, CDR1 LGHNT and CDR2 FRNRAP. The CDR3 DNA sequence: TGTGCTAGTGGTTTGGTAATCGATACGCAGTATTTT. Translating it yields CASGLVIDTQYF.

The rearrangement uses TRBV4-3 and TRBJ1-2; weak D call: TRBD1 (6 bases). This CDR3 contains 15 residues. V dropped 2 bases and J dropped 7 bases, with 17 bases sitting between them. CDR1 is LGHNA, CDR2 YSLEER, per germline. CDR3 sequence reads: CASSQQFGGGGGYTF. CDR3 DNA sequence: TGCGCCAGCAGCCAACAGTTTGGCGGGGGCGGTGGCTACACCTTC.

This clonotype was detected only a few times. V usage is TRBV14 and J usage is TRBJ2-1; D could derive from TRBD1 or TRBD2 (5 bases each). The V gene lost 2 bases and the J gene lost 9 bases, with 20 bases spanning the gap. The CDR3 is 16 residues long. Germline V gene lookup returns CDR1 SGHDN and CDR2 FVKESK. CDR3 region: CASSQHTGTPRGEQFF. For the CDR3, the DNA is TGTGCCAGCAGCCAACATACCGGGACCCCACGTGGTGAGCAGTTCTTC.

The chain couples TRBV6-6 to TRBJ1-2; D is ambiguous. The CDR3 is 13 amino acids. V lost 0 bases, J lost 8 bases, and 10 bases lay in between. The germline V gene has CDR1 MNHNY and CDR2 SVGAGI (reference sequence). The CDR3 reads CASSYSSLWGYTF. DNA for the CDR3: TGTGCCAGCAGTTACTCATCATTGTGGGGCTACACCTTC.

The genes are TRBV7-8 and TRBJ2-1; D may be TRBD2 (6 bases). Trimming took off 6 bases at V and 6 bases at J, with 24 bases between the two ends. The CDR3 spans 17 residues. Germline assignment: CDR1 SGHVS and CDR2 FQNEAQ. This CDR3 reads CASSPARGPPGFNEQFF. In DNA, the CDR3 is TGTGCCAGCAGTCCGGCGCGGGGCCCCCCTGGATTCAATGAGCAGTTCTTC.

This chain uses TRBV19 with TRBJ1-3, with a possible D match to TRBD1 (5 bases). The CDR3 is 17 amino acids. Per the germline V gene, CDR1 is LNHDA and CDR2 is SQIVND (reference sequence). Between the trimmed V and J ends, which lost 2 bases and 1 base, there was a span of 15 bases. The CDR3 DNA follows: TGTGCCAGTAGTATACGTTGGACACCGGGATCTGGAAACACCATATATTTT. Translating gives CASSIRWTPGSGNTIYF.

The chain has TRBV5-3 and TRBJ2-5, with 7 bases lining up with TRBD2. TRBV5-3 is placed among ORFs of uncertain function. The CDR3 extends over 16 amino acids. V shed 8 bases, J shed 5 bases, and the junction held 18 bases outside the gene matches. The CDR3 bases are TGTGCCAGCAGCCCGGTTGCTCAGGGAGGGCCGGAGACCCAGTACTTC. This translates into CASSPVAQGGPETQYF.

This chain connects TRBV6-2 or TRBV6-3 to TRBJ2-3; D remains unclear. This CDR3 contains 12 residues. Trimming took off 2 bases at V and 2 bases at J, with 2 bases between the two ends. Germline V gives CDR1 MNHEY, CDR2 SVGEGT. The CDR3 spells CASSYPTDTQYF. The CDR3 DNA reads as TGTGCCAGCAGTTACCCCACAGATACGCAGTATTTT.

The CDR3 region is CASSEGTPRGQQYF. The CDR3 DNA reads TGCGCCAGCAGTGAGGGCACCCCACGTGGGCAGCAGTACTTC. This chain joins TRBV10-2 and TRBJ2-7, with D uncertain. The CDR3 is 14 amino acids. Trimming stripped 2 bases from V and 8 bases from J, with 16 bases between. CDR1 and CDR2 from the germline V gene are WSHSY and SAAADI.

This clonotype was counted a few times. As DNA, the CDR3 is TGTGCCAGCAGCGCGGGACACCGGGTGAGTGAGCAGTTCTTC. This gives the protein CASSAGHRVSEQFF. The chain uses TRBV7-8 and TRBJ2-1, with D perhaps matching TRBD1 or TRBD2 (6 bases each). The V gene lost 5 bases and the J gene lost 9 bases, with 17 bases spanning the gap. Germline assignment: CDR1 SGHVS and CDR2 FQNEAQ. This CDR3 has 14 residues. Drawing the rest from reference TRBV7-8 and TRBJ2-1, the complete variable domain is GAGVSQSPRYKVAKRGQDVALRCDPISGHVSLFWYQQALGQGPEFLTYFQNEAQLDKSGLPSDRFFAERPEGSVSTLKIQRTQQEDSAVYLCASSAGHRVSEQFFGPGTRLTVL.

This clonotype has only one observation. This rearrangement joins TRBV20-1 to TRBJ2-5, with D possibly being TRBD2 (6 bases). This CDR3 spans 11 amino acids. The germline V gene has CDR1 DFQATT and CDR2 SNEGSKA (reference sequence). With 7 bases removed from V and 5 bases from J, the gap between germline ends came to 11 bases. The CDR3 region has the DNA TGCAGTGTCCAGGCGGGGGAGACCCAGTACTTC. This translates into CSVQAGETQYF.

This clonotype appeared a few times. V gene TRBV5-6 combines with J gene TRBJ1-1, with D maybe TRBD1 (5 bases). Per germline, CDR1 SGHDT and CDR2 YYEEEE. This CDR3 region has 14 residues. Trimming took off 1 base at V and 1 base at J, with 8 bases between the two ends. DNA of the CDR3: TGTGCCAGCAGCTTGAACAGGAGGAACACTGAAGCTTTCTTT. This codes for CASSLNRRNTEAFF.

This clonotype turned up a few times. This rearrangement joins TRBV12-3 or TRBV12-4 to TRBJ2-7, with a possible D match to TRBD2 (6 bases). This CDR3 is 14 amino acids long. The V gene lost 5 bases and the J gene lost 2 bases, with 13 bases spanning the gap. This CDR3 is CASSPAGSAYEQYF. DNA of the CDR3: TGTGCCAGCAGTCCTGCGGGGAGTGCCTACGAGCAGTACTTC.

The rearrangement links TRBV7-2 to TRBJ2-3; 13 bases are shared with TRBD2. The CDR3 covers 15 residues. CDR1 is SGHTA and CDR2 is FQGNSA in the germline V gene. The junction had 5 bases not matched to a gene; V was cut back by 5 bases and J by 6 bases. The CDR3 spells CASSPTSGRADTQYF. The CDR3 nucleotides are TGTGCCAGCAGCCCAACTAGCGGGAGGGCCGATACGCAGTATTTT.